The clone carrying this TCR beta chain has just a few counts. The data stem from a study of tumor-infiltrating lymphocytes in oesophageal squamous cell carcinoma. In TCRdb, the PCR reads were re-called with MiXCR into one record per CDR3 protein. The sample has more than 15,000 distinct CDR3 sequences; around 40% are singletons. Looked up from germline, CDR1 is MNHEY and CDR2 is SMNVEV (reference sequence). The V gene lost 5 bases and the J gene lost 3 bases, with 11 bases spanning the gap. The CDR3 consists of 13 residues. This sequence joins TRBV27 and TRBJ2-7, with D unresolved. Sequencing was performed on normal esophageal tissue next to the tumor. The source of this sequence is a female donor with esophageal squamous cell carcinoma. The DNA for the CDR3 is TGTGCCAGCAGTAGGGCCTGGGGCTACGAGCAGTACTTC. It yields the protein CASSRAWGYEQYF.